The sequence of this T cell receptor beta chain was determined in a study of T cells in Graves' hyperthyroidism and ophthalmopathy. Amplified TCR beta CDR3 regions derived from RNA transcripts. The study used the HTBI primer set for a first-round RT-PCR of the TCR CDR3. TCRdb reprocessed the multiplex PCR reads with MiXCR, giving one entry per CDR3 protein. The sample includes around 250,000 distinct CDR3 sequences, around 24% of them seen just once. Germline V CDR1 and CDR2: DFQATT, SNEGSKA (reference sequence). The CDR3 contains 13 residues. Deletions cut 6 bases from V and 2 bases from J, with 11 bases between.

The V gene is TRBV20-1, the J gene TRBJ1-3; D is possibly TRBD1 (6 bases). This clonotype was obtained from a woman aged 40-49 years with Graves' ophthalmopathy. Sequencing was performed on blood. The CDR3 loop is CSAKQGPGNTIYF. Here the CDR3 DNA reads TGCAGTGCCAAACAGGGACCTGGAAACACCATATATTTT.